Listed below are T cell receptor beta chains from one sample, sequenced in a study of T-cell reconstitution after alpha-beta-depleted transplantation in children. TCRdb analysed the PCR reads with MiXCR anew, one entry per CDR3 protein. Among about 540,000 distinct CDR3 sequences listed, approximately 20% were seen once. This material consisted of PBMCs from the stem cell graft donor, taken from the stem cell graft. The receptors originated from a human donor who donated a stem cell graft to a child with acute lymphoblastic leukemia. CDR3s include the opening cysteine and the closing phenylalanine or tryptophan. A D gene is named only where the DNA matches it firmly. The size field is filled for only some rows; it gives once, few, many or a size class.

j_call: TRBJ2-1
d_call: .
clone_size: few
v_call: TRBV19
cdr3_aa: CASSILGGSSYNEQFF
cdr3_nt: TGTGCCAGTAGTATATTGGGCGGAAGCTCCTACAATGAGCAGTTCTTC

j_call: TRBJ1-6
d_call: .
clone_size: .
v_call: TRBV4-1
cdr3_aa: CASSQVLSWGNSPLHF
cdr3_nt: TGCGCCAGCAGCCAGGTCTTATCCTGGGGGAATTCACCCCTCCACTTT

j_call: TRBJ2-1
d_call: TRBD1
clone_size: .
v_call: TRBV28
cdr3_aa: CASSLLPGQGYNEQFF
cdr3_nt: TGTGCCAGCAGTCTCCTCCCGGGACAGGGGTACAATGAGCAGTTCTTC

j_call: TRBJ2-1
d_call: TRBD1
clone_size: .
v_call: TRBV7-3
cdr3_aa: CASSLSIFGGEQGANEQFF
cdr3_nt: TGTGCCAGCAGCTTATCCATCTTTGGAGGGGAACAGGGGGCAAATGAGCAGTTCTTC

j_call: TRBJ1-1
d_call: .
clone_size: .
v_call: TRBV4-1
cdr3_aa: CASSRISGERPYTEAFF
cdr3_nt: TGCGCCAGCAGCCGAATATCAGGGGAGCGTCCCTACACTGAAGCTTTCTTT

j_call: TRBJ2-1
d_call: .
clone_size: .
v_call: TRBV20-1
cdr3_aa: CSATRSLVNNEQFF
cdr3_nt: TGCAGTGCCACGAGATCACTAGTGAACAATGAGCAGTTCTTC

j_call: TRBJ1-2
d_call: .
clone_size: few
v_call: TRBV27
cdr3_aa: CASSANMGYGYTF
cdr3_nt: TGTGCCAGCAGTGCCAACATGGGCTATGGCTACACCTTC

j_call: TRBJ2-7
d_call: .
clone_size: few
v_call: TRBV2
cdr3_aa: CASMRQTYEQYF
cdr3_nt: TGTGCCAGCATGAGACAGACCTACGAGCAGTACTTC

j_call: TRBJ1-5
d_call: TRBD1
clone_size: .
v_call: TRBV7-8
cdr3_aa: CASSAGQGFFQPQHF
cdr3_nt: TGTGCCAGCAGCGCCGGACAGGGGTTCTTCCAGCCCCAGCATTTT

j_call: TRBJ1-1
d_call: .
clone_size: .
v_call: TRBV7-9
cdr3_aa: CASSPGPTGKDAFF
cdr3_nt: TGTGCCAGCAGCCCAGGCCCTACAGGGAAGGACGCTTTCTTT

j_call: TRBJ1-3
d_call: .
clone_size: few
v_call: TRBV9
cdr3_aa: CASSVGESSGNTIYF
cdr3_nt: TGTGCCAGCAGCGTAGGAGAGAGCTCTGGAAACACCATATATTTT

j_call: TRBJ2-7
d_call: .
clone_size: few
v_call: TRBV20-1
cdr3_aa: CSATGLSYEQYF
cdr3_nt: TGCAGTGCTACCGGACTCTCCTACGAGCAGTACTTC

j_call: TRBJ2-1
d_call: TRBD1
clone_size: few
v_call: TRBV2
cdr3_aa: CATKGQDNEQFF
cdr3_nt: TGTGCCACAAAAGGACAGGACAATGAGCAGTTCTTC

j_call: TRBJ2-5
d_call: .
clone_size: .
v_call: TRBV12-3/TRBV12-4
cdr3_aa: CASSLRRLDAETQYF
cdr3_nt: TGTGCCAGCAGTTTGCGGAGACTCGACGCCGAGACCCAGTACTTC

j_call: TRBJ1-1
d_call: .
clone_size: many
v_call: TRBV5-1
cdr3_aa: CASSLVGGTHTEAFF
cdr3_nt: TGCGCCAGCAGCTTGGTGGGCGGGACCCACACTGAAGCTTTCTTT

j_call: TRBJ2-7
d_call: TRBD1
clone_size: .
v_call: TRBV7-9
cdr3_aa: CASSLRSGGYEQYF
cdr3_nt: TGTGCCAGCAGCTTAAGGTCAGGGGGCTACGAGCAGTACTTC

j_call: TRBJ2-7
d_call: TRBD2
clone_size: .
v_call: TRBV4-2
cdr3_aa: CASSQTSGGHYEQYF
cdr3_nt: TGTGCCAGCAGCCAAACTAGCGGGGGACACTACGAGCAGTACTTC

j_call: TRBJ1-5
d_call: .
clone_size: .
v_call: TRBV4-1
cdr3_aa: CASSQGHGSNQPQHF
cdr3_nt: TGCGCCAGCAGCCAAGGGCACGGTAGCAATCAGCCCCAGCATTTT

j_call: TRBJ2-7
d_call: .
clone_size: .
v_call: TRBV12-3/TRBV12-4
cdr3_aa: CASSSDWFYEQYF
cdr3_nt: TGTGCCAGCAGTTCGGACTGGTTCTACGAGCAGTACTTC

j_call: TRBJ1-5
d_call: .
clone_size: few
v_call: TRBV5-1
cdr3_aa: CASSLAGRGPAPQHF
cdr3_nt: TGCGCCAGCAGCTTGGCCGGAAGGGGCCCTGCGCCCCAGCATTTT

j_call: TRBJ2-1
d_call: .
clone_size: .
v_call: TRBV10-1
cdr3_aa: CASSAVRNIYNEQFF
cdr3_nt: TGCGCCAGCAGTGCGGTGAGAAACATCTACAATGAGCAGTTCTTC

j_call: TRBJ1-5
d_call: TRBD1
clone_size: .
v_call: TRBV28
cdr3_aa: CASSFLEGTDNQPQHF
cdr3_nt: TGTGCCAGCAGTTTCCTTGAGGGGACAGACAATCAGCCCCAGCATTTT

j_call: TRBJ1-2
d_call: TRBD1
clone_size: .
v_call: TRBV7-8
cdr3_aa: CASSLARLGRGGYGYTF
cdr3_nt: TGTGCCAGCAGCTTAGCTCGATTAGGCAGGGGGGGCTATGGCTACACCTTC

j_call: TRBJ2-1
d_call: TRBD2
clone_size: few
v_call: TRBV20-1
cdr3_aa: CSARGGSGSGNEQFF
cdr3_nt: TGCAGTGCTAGAGGCGGGAGTGGGTCCGGCAATGAGCAGTTCTTC

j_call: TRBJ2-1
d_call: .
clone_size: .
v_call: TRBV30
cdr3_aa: CAWSAGLLRGLADRAEQFF
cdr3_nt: TGTGCCTGGAGCGCCGGGCTACTTCGGGGGCTAGCGGATCGAGCAGAGCAGTTCTTC

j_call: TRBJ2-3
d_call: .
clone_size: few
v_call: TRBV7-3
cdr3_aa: CASSPLTRGPSTDTQYF
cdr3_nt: TGTGCCAGCAGCCCATTGACTAGAGGACCTAGCACAGATACGCAGTATTTT